This record looks at one T cell receptor (beta chain) sequence and its context. Its antigen is unidentified. V gave up 0 bases and J gave up 6 bases; unmatched junction bases: 4. Germline V gene lookup returns CDR1 LGHNT and CDR2 FRNRAP. The CDR3 contains 16 residues. The source of the sample is a study of T-cell memory formation after mild COVID-19. Findings and caveats of the study: That cross-reactive memory joined was suggested by some responding clones appearing in pre-infection memory.

Researchers used 5'RACE with constant-segment primers to make TCR alpha and TCR beta cDNA libraries that carry sample barcodes and UMIs. Via MiXCR, TCRdb re-called the 5' RACE reads, giving one row per CDR3 protein. The sample yields about 290,000 distinct CDR3 sequences, about 15% seen once. This TCR was recovered from a man younger than 35 who had mild COVID-19 (a few samples of this study predate the infection). Cell type and time point are not known. The sample comprised PBMCs or a T cell subset sorted from them (not recorded which). The chain couples TRBV12-5 to TRBJ2-2, with 10 bases identical to TRBD2. The CDR3 sequence is CASGLVVAGGPGELFF. CDR3 coding DNA: TGTGCTAGTGGTTTGGTAGTAGCGGGGGGCCCCGGGGAGCTGTTTTTT. The variable domain in full, with the rest retrieved from reference TRBV12-5 and TRBJ2-2, is DARVTQTPRHKVTEMGQEVTMRCQPILGHNTVFWYRQTMMQGLELLAYFRNRAPLDDSGMPKDRFSAEMPDATLATLKIQPSEPRDSAVYFCASGLVVAGGPGELFFGEGSRLTVL.